A single sample gave rise to the 19 T cell receptor beta chains below, sequenced in a study of blood T cell repertoires in COVID-19. The table came from immunoSEQ multiplex PCR; TCRdb's copy has only in-frame clones and leaves some out. This table has a few hundred thousand clones, around 83% appearing once. Sample: peripheral blood. The receptors stem from a middle-aged woman who had recovered from COVID-19.

The CDR3 sequence is CASSDSLRDHSTDTQYF. The CDR3 DNA sequence: TGCGCCAGCAGTGATTCTTTGCGGGACCACAGCACAGATACGCAGTATTTT. The genes are TRBV10-1 and TRBJ2-3; perhaps TRBD2 as D (6 bases). CDR3 length: 17 residues. CDR1 and CDR2 (germline): WNHNN, SYGVQD (reference sequence). V lost 3 bases to trimming and J lost 0 bases, with 16 bases between them.

This sequence joins TRBV29-1 and TRBJ1-4, with D possibly being TRBD1 (5 bases). The length of the CDR3 is 12 residues. CDR1 and CDR2 (germline): SQVTM, ANQGSEA. Deletions cut 4 bases from V and 10 bases from J, with 13 bases between. The chain's CDR3 is CSVADVGGKLFF. The CDR3 DNA sequence: TGCAGCGTTGCGGACGTGGGGGGAAAACTGTTTTTT. Complete variable domain (other parts from reference TRBV29-1 and TRBJ1-4): SAVISQKPSRDICQRGTSLTIQCQVDSQVTMMFWYRQQPGQSLTLIATANQGSEATYESGFVIDKFPISRPNLTFSTLTVSNMSPEDSSIYLCSVADVGGKLFFGSGTQLSVL.

This chain uses TRBV5-6 with TRBJ1-1; 9 bases line up with TRBD1. The V segment lost 5 bases and the J segment 4 bases; nucleotides outside the gene matches: 6. This CDR3 contains 14 residues. Looked up from germline, CDR1 is SGHDT and CDR2 is YYEEEE. This CDR3 is CASSRTGGVTEAFF. CDR3 nucleotide sequence: TGTGCCAGCAGTCGAACAGGGGGCGTCACTGAAGCTTTCTTT.

The chain is built from TRBV7-2 and TRBJ2-2, with 9 bases matching TRBD2. CDR1 SGHTA and CDR2 FQGNSA come from the germline V gene. There are 16 residues in the CDR3. V trimming: 5 bases; J trimming: 4 bases; junction bases outside the gene matches: 8. The CDR3 sequence is CASSKIAGDITGELFF. The CDR3 nucleotides are TGTGCCAGCAGCAAAATAGCGGGGGATATCACCGGGGAGCTGTTTTTT.

A remark on this clone: A much larger clone sits a single nucleotide away, making a read error possible. Other nucleotide sequences in the sample specify the same CDR3. The chain is built from TRBV12-3 or TRBV12-4 and TRBJ1-5; D uncertain. This CDR3 spans 12 amino acids. Trimming took 2 bases from V and 5 from J, leaving 4 bases between them. For the CDR3, the DNA is TGTGCCAGCAGTTTATCGGATCAGCCCCAGCATTTT. Its protein is CASSLSDQPQHF.

V and J are TRBV9 and TRBJ2-6; TRBD1 is a possible D gene (5 bases). There are 16 residues in the CDR3. Germline lookup yields CDR1 SGDLS and CDR2 YYNGEE. Trimming stripped 0 bases from V and 2 bases from J, with 9 bases between. The CDR3 reads CASSVEPGPGANVLTF. CDR3 in DNA: TGTGCCAGCAGCGTAGAGCCAGGGCCTGGGGCCAACGTCCTGACTTTC.

The genes are TRBV18 and TRBJ1-1, with D possibly matching TRBD1 (6 bases). Germline V gene sequence: CDR1 KGHSH, CDR2 LQKENI. V lost 3 bases, J lost 1 base, and 12 bases lay in between. The CDR3 is 15 residues long. The CDR3 nucleotides are TGTGCCAGCTCACCGGGGGCGACAGCGAACACTGAAGCTTTCTTT. Amino acid sequence: CASSPGATANTEAFF. The full variable domain, rest sourced from reference TRBV18 and TRBJ1-1, is NAGVMQNPRHLVRRRGQEARLRCSPMKGHSHVYWYRQLPEEGLKFMVYLQKENIIDESGMPKERFSAEFPKEGPSILRIQQVVRGDSAAYFCASSPGATANTEAFFGQGTRLTVV.

This clone was observed once. The chain combines TRBV7-2 with TRBJ2-7; 10 nucleotides match TRBD2. Germline V gene sequence: CDR1 SGHTA, CDR2 FQGNSA. This CDR3 is 15 amino acids long. V lost 5 bases to trimming and J lost 4 bases; unmatched junction nucleotides: 8. CDR3 protein: CASSRSAGGIYEQYF. As DNA, the CDR3 is TGTGCCAGCAGCCGCTCAGCGGGGGGGATATACGAGCAGTACTTC.

The chain recombines TRBV28 with TRBJ2-7; 8 bases agree with TRBD2. The CDR3 is made up of 14 amino acids. Trimming cost V 6 bases and J 2 bases; bases outside gene matches: 6. Germline CDR1 reads MDHEN; CDR2 reads SYDVKM. The CDR3 reads CASSRNGGAYEQYF. DNA for the CDR3: TGTGCCAGCAGCCGAAACGGGGGGGCCTACGAGCAGTACTTC.

The chain combines TRBV5-6 with TRBJ2-2, with D unclear. Germline CDR1 and CDR2: SGHDT and YYEEEE. V gave up 1 base and J gave up 7 bases, with 8 bases separating them. CDR3 length: 13 amino acids. The CDR3 protein is CASSLQTRGELFF. In DNA, the CDR3 is TGTGCCAGCAGCTTGCAGACACGCGGGGAGCTGTTTTTT.

This clone was counted between two and nine times. This CDR3 reads CASSYGQAYNSPLHF. CDR3 sequence (DNA): TGTGCCAGCAGCTACGGACAGGCCTATAATTCACCCCTCCACTTT. This rearrangement joins TRBV6-5 to TRBJ1-6; 7 bases line up with TRBD1. Trimming took 6 bases from V and 2 from J; bases not matched to a gene: 4. Looked up from germline, CDR1 is MNHEY and CDR2 is SVGAGI. CDR3 size: 15 residues.

This chain links TRBV9 with TRBJ1-2, with no clear D. The germline CDR1 and CDR2 sequences are SGDLS and YYNGEE. This CDR3 region has 13 residues. Trimming took 0 bases from V and 2 from J, leaving 5 bases between them. The CDR3: CASSVAQNYGYTF. The CDR3 DNA sequence: TGTGCCAGCAGCGTAGCCCAAAACTATGGCTACACCTTC.

This chain links TRBV11-2 with TRBJ1-3; no firm D call. V was shortened by 4 bases and J by 0 bases, with 7 bases between the two germline ends. This CDR3 has 14 residues. Looked up from germline, CDR1 is SGHAT and CDR2 is FQNNGV. The CDR3 coding sequence is TGTGCCAGCAGCTATGAAGCCTCTGGAAACACCATATATTTT. It yields the protein CASSYEASGNTIYF.

The chain employs TRBV19 and TRBJ1-2; no clear D gene. The CDR3 runs to 13 residues. Germline V gene sequence: CDR1 LNHDA, CDR2 SQIVND (reference sequence). Trimming took 6 bases from V and 2 from J, leaving 10 bases between them. The CDR3 region is CASRAIANYGYTF. The CDR3 DNA reads as TGTGCCAGTAGGGCGATAGCCAACTATGGCTACACCTTC.

The gene calls are TRBV6-4 and TRBJ1-5, with TRBD1 as a possible D gene (6 bases). The CDR3 totals 14 residues. Germline V CDR1 and CDR2: MRHNA, SNTAGT. Trimming shortened V by 5 bases and J by 3 bases, and 11 bases separated the two germline ends. The CDR3 sequence is CASSQDSTNQPQHF. The CDR3, as DNA: TGTGCCAGCAGTCAGGACAGCACCAATCAGCCCCAGCATTTT.

This chain connects TRBV2 to TRBJ2-2, with D possibly TRBD1 on 7 matching bases. V was cut by 6 bases and J by 4 bases, with 15 bases left in between. The CDR3 is 15 residues long. Germline V gene data show CDR1 as SNHLY and CDR2 as FYNNEI. The CDR3, as DNA: TGTGCCAGCAGGGAGGGGGCTCCGGGCACCGGGGAGCTGTTTTTT. It is translated as CASREGAPGTGELFF.

V is TRBV7-3 and J is TRBJ2-7; a weak D match, TRBD1 (5 bases). The CDR3 is 15 amino acids. Trimming left V 5 bases short and J 5 bases short, with 19 bases between. In germline, CDR1 is SGHTA, CDR2 FQGTGA. CDR3 sequence (DNA): TGTGCCAGCAGCCTAGGGGCAGGCGGTAGGGACGAGCAGTACTTC. Translating gives CASSLGAGGRDEQYF.

In its sample, this clone was seen a few times. This chain uses TRBV2 with TRBJ1-2; D ambiguous. V was clipped by 6 bases and J by 6 bases, with 14 bases between them. Germline CDR1 and CDR2: SNHLY and FYNNEI. The CDR3 covers 13 residues. CDR3 in DNA: TGTGCCAGCAGGATAGAAAGTTCTAATGGCTACACCTTC. Encoded protein: CASRIESSNGYTF.

The chain joins TRBV28 to TRBJ1-1; tentatively, D is TRBD1 (5 bases). CDR3 length equals 13 residues. The germline V gene has CDR1 MDHEN and CDR2 SYDVKM. V shed 2 bases and J shed 3 bases, with 7 bases lying between them. The CDR3 nucleotides read TGTGCCAGCAGTTTACCCAGGGACACTGAAGCTTTCTTT. The encoded protein is CASSLPRDTEAFF. The variable domain in full, with the rest retrieved from reference TRBV28 and TRBJ1-1, is DVKVTQSSRYLVKRTGEKVFLECVQDMDHENMFWYRQDPGLGLRLIYFSYDVKMKEKGDIPEGYSVSREKKERFSLILESASTNQTSMYLCASSLPRDTEAFFGQGTRLTVV.